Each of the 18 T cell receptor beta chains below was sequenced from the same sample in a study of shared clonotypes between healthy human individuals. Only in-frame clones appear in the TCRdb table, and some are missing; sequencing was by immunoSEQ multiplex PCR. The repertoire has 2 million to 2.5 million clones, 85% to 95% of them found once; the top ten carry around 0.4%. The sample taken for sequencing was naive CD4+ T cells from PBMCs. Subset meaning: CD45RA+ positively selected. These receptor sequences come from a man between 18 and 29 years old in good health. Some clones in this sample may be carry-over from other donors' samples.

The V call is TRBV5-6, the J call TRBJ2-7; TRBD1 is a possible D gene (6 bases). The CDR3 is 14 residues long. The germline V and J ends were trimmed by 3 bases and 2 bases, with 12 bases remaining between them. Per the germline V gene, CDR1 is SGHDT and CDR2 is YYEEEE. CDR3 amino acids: CASSSGQKAYEQYF. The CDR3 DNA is TGTGCCAGCAGCTCGGGACAAAAAGCCTACGAGCAGTACTTC.

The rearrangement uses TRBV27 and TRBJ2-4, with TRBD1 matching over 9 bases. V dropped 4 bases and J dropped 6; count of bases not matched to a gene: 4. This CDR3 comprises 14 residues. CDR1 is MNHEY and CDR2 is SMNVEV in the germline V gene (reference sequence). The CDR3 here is CASSSRDRANIQYF. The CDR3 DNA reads TGTGCCAGCAGTTCCCGGGACAGGGCAAACATTCAGTACTTC.

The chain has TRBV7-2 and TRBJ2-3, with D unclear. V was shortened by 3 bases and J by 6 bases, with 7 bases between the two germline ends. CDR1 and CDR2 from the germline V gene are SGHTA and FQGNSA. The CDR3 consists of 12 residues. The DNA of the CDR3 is TGTGCCAGCAGCTTTGTGGGGGATACGCAGTATTTT. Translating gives CASSFVGDTQYF.

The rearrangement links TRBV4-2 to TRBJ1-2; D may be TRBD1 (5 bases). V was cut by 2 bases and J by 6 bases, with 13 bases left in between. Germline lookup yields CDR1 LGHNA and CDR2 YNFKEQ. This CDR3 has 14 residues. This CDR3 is CASSQPPRVDGYTF. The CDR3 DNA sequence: TGTGCCAGCAGCCAACCTCCCAGGGTGGATGGCTACACCTTC.

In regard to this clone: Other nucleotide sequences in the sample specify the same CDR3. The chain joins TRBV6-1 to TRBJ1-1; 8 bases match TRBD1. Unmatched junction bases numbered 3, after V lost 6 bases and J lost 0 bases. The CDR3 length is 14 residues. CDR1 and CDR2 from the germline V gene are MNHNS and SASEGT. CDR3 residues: CASRRQGMNTEAFF. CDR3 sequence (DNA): TGTGCCAGCAGGCGACAGGGGATGAACACTGAAGCTTTCTTT.

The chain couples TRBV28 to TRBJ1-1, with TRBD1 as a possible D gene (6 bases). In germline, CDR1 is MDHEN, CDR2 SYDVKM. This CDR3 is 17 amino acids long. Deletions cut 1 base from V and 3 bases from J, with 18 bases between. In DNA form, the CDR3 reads TGTGCCAGCAGTTTATCCCCAGGGGCAAAGAGGTACACTGAAGCTTTCTTT. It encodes CASSLSPGAKRYTEAFF. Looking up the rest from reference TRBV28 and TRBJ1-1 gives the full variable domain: DVKVTQSSRYLVKRTGEKVFLECVQDMDHENMFWYRQDPGLGLRLIYFSYDVKMKEKGDIPEGYSVSREKKERFSLILESASTNQTSMYLCASSLSPGAKRYTEAFFGQGTRLTVV.

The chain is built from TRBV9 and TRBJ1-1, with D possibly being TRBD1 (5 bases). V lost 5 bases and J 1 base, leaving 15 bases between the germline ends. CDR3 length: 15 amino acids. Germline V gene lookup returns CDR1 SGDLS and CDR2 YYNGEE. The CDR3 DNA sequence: TGTGCCAGCAGTGCTAGGGGACGGGAGAACACTGAAGCTTTCTTT. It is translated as CASSARGRENTEAFF.

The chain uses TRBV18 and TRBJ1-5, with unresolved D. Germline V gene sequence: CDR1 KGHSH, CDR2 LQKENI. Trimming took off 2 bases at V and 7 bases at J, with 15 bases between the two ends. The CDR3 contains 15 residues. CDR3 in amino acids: CASSPTIEGGQPQHF. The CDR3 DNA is TGTGCCAGCTCACCAACGATCGAGGGTGGACAGCCCCAGCATTTT.

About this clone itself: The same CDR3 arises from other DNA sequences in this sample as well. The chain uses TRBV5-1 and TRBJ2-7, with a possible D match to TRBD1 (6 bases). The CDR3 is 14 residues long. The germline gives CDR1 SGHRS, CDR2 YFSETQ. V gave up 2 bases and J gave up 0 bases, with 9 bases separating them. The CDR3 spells CASSLQGNSYEQYF. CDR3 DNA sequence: TGCGCCAGCAGCTTACAGGGCAACTCCTACGAGCAGTACTTC.

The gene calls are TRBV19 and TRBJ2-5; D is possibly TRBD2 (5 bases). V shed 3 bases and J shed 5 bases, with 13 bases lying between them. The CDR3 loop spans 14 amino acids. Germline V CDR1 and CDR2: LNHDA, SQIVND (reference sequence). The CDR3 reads CASSMGGLGETQYF. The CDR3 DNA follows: TGTGCCAGTAGTATGGGCGGGCTCGGGGAGACCCAGTACTTC. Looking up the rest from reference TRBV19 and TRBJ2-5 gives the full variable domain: DGGITQSPKYLFRKEGQNVTLSCEQNLNHDAMYWYRQDPGQGLRLIYYSQIVNDFQKGDIAEGYSVSREKKESFPLTVTSAQKNPTAFYLCASSMGGLGETQYFGPGTRLLVL.

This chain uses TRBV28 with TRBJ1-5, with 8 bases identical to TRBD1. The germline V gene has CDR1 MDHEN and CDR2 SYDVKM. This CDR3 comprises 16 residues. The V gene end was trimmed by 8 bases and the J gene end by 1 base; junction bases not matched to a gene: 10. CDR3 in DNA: TGTGCCAGCTTTACAGGGGGGGTTAGAAGCAATCAGCCCCAGCATTTT. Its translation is CASFTGGVRSNQPQHF.

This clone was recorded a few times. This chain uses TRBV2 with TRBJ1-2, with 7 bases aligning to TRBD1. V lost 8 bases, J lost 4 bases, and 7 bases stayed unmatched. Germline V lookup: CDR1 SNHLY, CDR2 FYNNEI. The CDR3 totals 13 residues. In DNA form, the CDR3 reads TGTGCCAGCGGGGGGACAGATGTCTATGGCTACACCTTC. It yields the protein CASGGTDVYGYTF.

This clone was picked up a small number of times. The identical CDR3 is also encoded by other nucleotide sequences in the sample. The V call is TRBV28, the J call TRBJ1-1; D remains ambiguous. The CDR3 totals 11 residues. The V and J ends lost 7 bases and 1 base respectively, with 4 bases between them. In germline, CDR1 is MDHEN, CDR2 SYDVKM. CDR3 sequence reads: CASTQNTEAFF. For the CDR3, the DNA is TGTGCCAGCACCCAGAACACTGAAGCTTTCTTT.

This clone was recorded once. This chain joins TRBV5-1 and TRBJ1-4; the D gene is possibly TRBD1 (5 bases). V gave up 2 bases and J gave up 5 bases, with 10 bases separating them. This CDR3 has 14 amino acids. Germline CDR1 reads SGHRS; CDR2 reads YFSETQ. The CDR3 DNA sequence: TGCGCCAGCAGCTTTACAGGCGAGAATGAAAAACTGTTTTTT. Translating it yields CASSFTGENEKLFF.

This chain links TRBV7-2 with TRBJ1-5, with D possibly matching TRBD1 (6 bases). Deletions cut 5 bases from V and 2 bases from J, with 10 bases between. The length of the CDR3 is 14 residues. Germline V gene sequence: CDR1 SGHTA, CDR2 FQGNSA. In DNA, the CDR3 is TGTGCCAGCAGCGAGGGGACACGCAATCAGCCCCAGCATTTT. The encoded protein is CASSEGTRNQPQHF.

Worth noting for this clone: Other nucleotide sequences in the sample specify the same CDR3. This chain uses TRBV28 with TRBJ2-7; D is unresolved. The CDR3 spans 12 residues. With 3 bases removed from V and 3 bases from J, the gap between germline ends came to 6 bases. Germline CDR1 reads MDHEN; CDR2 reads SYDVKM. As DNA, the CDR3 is TGTGCCAGCAGTTTGATAGACTACGAGCAGTACTTC. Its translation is CASSLIDYEQYF.

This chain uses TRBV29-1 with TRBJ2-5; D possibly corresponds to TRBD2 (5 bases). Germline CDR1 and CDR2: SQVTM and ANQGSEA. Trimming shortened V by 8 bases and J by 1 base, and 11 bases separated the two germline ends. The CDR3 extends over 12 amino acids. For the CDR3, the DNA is TGCAGCACCCGGGAAGGCCAAGAGACCCAGTACTTC. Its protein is CSTREGQETQYF. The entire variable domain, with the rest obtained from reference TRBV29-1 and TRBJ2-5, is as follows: SAVISQKPSRDICQRGTSLTIQCQVDSQVTMMFWYRQQPGQSLTLIATANQGSEATYESGFVIDKFPISRPNLTFSTLTVSNMSPEDSSIYLCSTREGQETQYFGPGTRLLVL.

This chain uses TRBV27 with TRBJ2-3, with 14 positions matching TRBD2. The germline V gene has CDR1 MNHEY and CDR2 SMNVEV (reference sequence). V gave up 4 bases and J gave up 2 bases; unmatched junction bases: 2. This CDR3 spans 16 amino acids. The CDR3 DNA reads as TGTGCCAGCAGTTCGGGACTAGCGGGAGTCACAGATACGCAGTATTTT. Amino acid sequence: CASSSGLAGVTDTQYF.